The next 2 T cell receptor beta chains were all read from a single sample in a study of OX40 agonist ivuxolimab in advanced cancers. Here immunoSEQ multiplex PCR was the method, and the copy in TCRdb shows in-frame clones only, minus some. The repertoire holds about 64,000 clones, with 87% as singletons. The sequenced sample was CD4+ or CD8+ T cells sorted from blood, obtained in a trial of the OX40 agonist ivuxolimab. Receptors were obtained from an adult with an advanced solid tumor such as melanoma, head and neck, liver or kidney cancer.

This chain uses TRBV25-1 with TRBJ2-1; D tentatively fits TRBD1 or TRBD2 (6 bases each). Germline-derived CDR1 and CDR2 are MGHDK and SYGVNS. Trimming pared 5 bases from V and 3 bases from J, leaving 20 bases between. CDR3 length: 17 residues. The CDR3 loop reads CASSKGGWQGLYNEQFF. The CDR3 nucleotides are TGTGCCAGCAGTAAAGGGGGGTGGCAGGGACTCTACAATGAGCAGTTCTTC.

This sequence joins TRBV27 and TRBJ1-1; D is unclear. CDR1 is MNHEY, CDR2 SMNVEV, per germline (reference sequence). The CDR3 consists of 11 residues. The CDR3 DNA is TGTGCTTCAGTCAGGAACACTGAAGCTTTCTTT. It yields the protein CASVRNTEAFF.